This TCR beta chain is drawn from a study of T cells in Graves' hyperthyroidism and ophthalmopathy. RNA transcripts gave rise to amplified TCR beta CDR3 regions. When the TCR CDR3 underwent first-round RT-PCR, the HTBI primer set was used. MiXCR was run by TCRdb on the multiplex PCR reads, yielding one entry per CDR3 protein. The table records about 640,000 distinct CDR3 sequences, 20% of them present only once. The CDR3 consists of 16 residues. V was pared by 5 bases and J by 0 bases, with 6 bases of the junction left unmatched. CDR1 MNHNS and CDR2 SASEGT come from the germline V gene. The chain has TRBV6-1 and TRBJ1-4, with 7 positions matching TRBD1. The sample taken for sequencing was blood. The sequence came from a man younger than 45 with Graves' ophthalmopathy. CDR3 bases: TGTGCCAGCAGTAGATCCGGGACAGCAACTAATGAAAAACTGTTTTTT. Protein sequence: CASSRSGTATNEKLFF.